This TCR beta chain stems from a study of blood T cells in healthy people across ages. Concerning this clonotype: The antigen is not known.

Study results and caveats: The CMV status of each donor remained undetermined, and this could have confounded shifts in expanded clonotypes. A roughly linear age-dependent decrease characterized TCR beta diversity per million T cells. Comparison with aged donors showed that long-lived donors had more naive CD4+ cells and higher diversity.

The second PCR ran roughly 6 to 12 cycles with a sample-barcoded 5' primer and J-beta primers. TCRdb redid the calling of the 5' RACE reads with MiXCR, one entry per CDR3 protein. In the table there are hundreds of thousands of distinct CDR3 sequences, 35% to 60% of which are singletons. Total RNA was extracted at no less than 6 micrograms per sample. The specimen sequenced was blood. The sequence was obtained from a man older than 75 in good health.

This chain's CDR3 is CASSARTGVRNYGYTF. CDR3 DNA: TGTGCCAGCAGTGCCCGGACAGGGGTCAGGAACTATGGCTACACCTTC. The chain is built from TRBV27 and TRBJ1-2; 9 nucleotides align to TRBD1. This CDR3 region has 16 residues. Germline V lookup: CDR1 MNHEY, CDR2 SMNVEV (reference sequence). V was clipped by 5 bases and J by 2 bases; unmatched bases: 9.